This TCR beta chain was sequenced for a study of OX40 agonist ivuxolimab in advanced cancers. CDR1 LNHNV and CDR2 YYDKDF come from the germline V gene (reference sequence). The ends were cut back, 0 bases at V and 0 bases at J, with 9 bases in the middle. The CDR3 is 16 residues long. Here immunoSEQ multiplex PCR was the method, and the copy in TCRdb shows in-frame clones only, minus some. The sample carries 48,000 or so clones, about nine tenths recorded once. The chain recombines TRBV15 with TRBJ1-3, with D unresolved. The source of this sequence is an adult with an advanced solid tumor such as melanoma, head and neck, liver or kidney cancer. The sample in question was CD4+ or CD8+ T cells sorted from blood, obtained in a trial of the OX40 agonist ivuxolimab. The CDR3 here is CATSRDGSHSGNTIYF. In DNA, the CDR3 is TGTGCCACCAGCAGAGACGGGAGTCACTCTGGAAACACCATATATTTT.